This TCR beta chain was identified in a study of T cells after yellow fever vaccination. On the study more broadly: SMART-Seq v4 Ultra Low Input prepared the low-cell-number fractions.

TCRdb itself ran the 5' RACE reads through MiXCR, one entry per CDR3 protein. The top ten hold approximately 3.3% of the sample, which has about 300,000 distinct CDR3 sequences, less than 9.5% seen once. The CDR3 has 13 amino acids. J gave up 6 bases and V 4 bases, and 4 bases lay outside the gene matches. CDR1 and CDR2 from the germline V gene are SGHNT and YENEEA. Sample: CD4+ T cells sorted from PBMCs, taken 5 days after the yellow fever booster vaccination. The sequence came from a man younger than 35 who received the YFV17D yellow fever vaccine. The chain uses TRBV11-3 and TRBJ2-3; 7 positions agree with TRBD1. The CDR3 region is CASSSLDRDTQYF. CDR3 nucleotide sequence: TGTGCCAGCAGCTCACTGGACAGGGATACGCAGTATTTT.